Shown below are 20 T cell receptor beta chains from a single sample sequenced in a study of cytomegalovirus exposure and HLA in healthy donors. PCR was performed using 60 Vbeta and 13 Jbeta primers. Sequencing was performed with immunoSEQ multiplex PCR; in TCRdb, only in-frame clones are kept and a portion is missing. The sample includes about 190,000 clones, roughly four fifths of them seen just once. Sequencing was done on a sample of PBMCs. All receptors derive from a woman in her twenties or thirties in good health and CMV-seropositive.

In this sample, this clone turned up a few times. The chain recombines TRBV28 with TRBJ1-2, with 9 bases lining up with TRBD1. CDR3 length equals 18 residues. Germline loops: CDR1 MDHEN, CDR2 SYDVKM. V was clipped by 3 bases and J by 7 bases; unmatched bases: 18. CDR3 DNA sequence: TGTGCCAGCAGTTTTTTTAGGACAGGGGTCCTGGCTGGGGTTGGCTACACCTTC. Its translation: CASSFFRTGVLAGVGYTF.

The chain carries TRBV5-1 and TRBJ2-3; 7 bases fit TRBD2. The CDR3 totals 14 residues. Looked up from germline, CDR1 is SGHRS and CDR2 is YFSETQ. The J segment lost 5 bases and the V segment lost 6 bases, leaving 9 bases of the junction unmatched. The chain's CDR3 is CASTSGIIGDTQYF. CDR3 sequence (DNA): TGCGCCAGCACGAGCGGGATTATAGGAGATACGCAGTATTTT.

The gene calls are TRBV10-3 and TRBJ2-7; 8 nucleotides match TRBD1. The CDR3 is 13 residues long. After removal of 10 bases from V and 5 bases from J, the junction contained 10 bases not matched to a gene. Germline V gene lookup returns CDR1 ENHRY and CDR2 SYGVKD. The CDR3 here is CATCRTGRDEQYF. The CDR3 DNA is TGTGCCACCTGCAGGACAGGGAGAGACGAGCAGTACTTC.

The J gene is TRBJ2-7, the V gene TRBV6-5; no clear D. The length of the CDR3 is 10 residues. Germline V CDR1 and CDR2: MNHEY, SVGAGI. Trimming removed 2 bases from V and 9 bases from J, with 5 bases in between. The DNA of the CDR3 is TGTGCCAGCAGTTACCTCGTGCAGTACTTC. Translated, it gives CASSYLVQYF.

This clone occurred a few times. The J gene is TRBJ2-1, the V gene TRBV5-8, with D possibly matching TRBD2 (7 bases). This CDR3 comprises 17 residues. Looked up from germline, CDR1 is SGHTS and CDR2 is YDEGEE. Between the trimmed V and J ends, which lost 2 bases and 6 bases, there was a span of 21 bases. The CDR3 region is CASSFDAGGASSNEQFF. Written as DNA, the CDR3 is TGTGCCAGCAGCTTCGATGCTGGGGGGGCATCTTCCAATGAGCAGTTCTTC.

The chain couples TRBV2 to TRBJ2-7; D possibly corresponds to TRBD1 (5 bases). Germline V gene lookup returns CDR1 SNHLY and CDR2 FYNNEI. The CDR3 has 15 amino acids. V lost 3 bases and J lost 0, with 12 bases in between. This CDR3 reads CASSETVTSSYEQYF. The CDR3 DNA reads TGTGCCAGCAGTGAGACAGTTACGAGCTCCTACGAGCAGTACTTC.

This clone was seen more than once but under ten times. The CDR3 loop reads CASSITVPYNEQFF. CDR3 sequence (DNA): TGTGCCAGCAGTATAACAGTACCATACAATGAGCAGTTCTTC. The chain couples TRBV27 to TRBJ2-1; D not resolved. The germline V gene encodes CDR1 MNHEY and CDR2 SMNVEV (reference sequence). There are 14 residues in the CDR3. Trimming cost V 5 bases and J 4 bases, with 12 bases left between them.

This sequence joins TRBV2 and TRBJ1-4; the D is unclear. Deletions cut 1 base from V and 6 bases from J, with 9 bases between. This CDR3 contains 14 residues. CDR1 is SNHLY and CDR2 is FYNNEI in the germline V gene. CDR3 sequence: CASSEGKGDEKLFF. The CDR3 DNA is TGTGCCAGCAGTGAAGGGAAGGGAGATGAAAAACTGTTTTTT.

V and J are TRBV6-5 and TRBJ2-1; no definite D call. Germline loops: CDR1 MNHEY, CDR2 SVGAGI. The CDR3 is 13 amino acids. The V end was cut by 0 bases, the J end by 3 bases, with 3 bases between. CDR3 residues: CASSYSRYNEQFF. CDR3 in DNA: TGTGCCAGCAGTTACTCCCGCTACAATGAGCAGTTCTTC.

This clone was observed a single time. The chain recombines TRBV12-1 with TRBJ2-7; TRBD1 reflects the table's D call only, with no check against the DNA. TRBV12-1 is marked as a pseudogene. The CDR3 totals 19 residues. The CDR3 loop is CASSPARTDRRIRFYEQYF. CDR3 bases: TGTGCCAGCAGCCCCGCCCGGACAGATAGACGCATTAGATTCTACGAGCAGTACTTC.

J is TRBJ1-1 and V is TRBV19, with D perhaps matching TRBD1 (5 bases). The CDR3 consists of 14 residues. V lost 3 bases and J lost 6, with 14 bases in between. Germline V CDR1 and CDR2: LNHDA, SQIVND (reference sequence). In DNA form, the CDR3 reads TGTGCCAGTAGTATTCGGGCAGGGTCCCCTGAAGCTTTCTTT. Translated, it gives CASSIRAGSPEAFF.

This chain links TRBV20-1 with TRBJ2-1; D gene uncertain. This CDR3 is 11 amino acids long. Trimming removed 3 bases at V and 7 bases at J, with 7 bases between. Looked up from germline, CDR1 is DFQATT and CDR2 is SNEGSKA (reference sequence). CDR3 protein: CSASFSNEQFF. The CDR3 bases are TGCAGTGCTAGTTTTTCGAATGAGCAGTTCTTC.

The gene calls are TRBV10-1 and TRBJ2-3; the D is unclear. The CDR3 consists of 13 residues. V lost 3 bases, J lost 4 bases, and 8 bases lay in between. Germline CDR1 WNHNN, CDR2 SYGVQD (reference sequence). The CDR3 is CASSETSPDTQYF. CDR3 nucleotides: TGCGCCAGCAGTGAAACGAGTCCAGATACGCAGTATTTT.

The chain employs TRBV7-8 and TRBJ2-5; the D is unclear. TRBJ2-7 explains the end of the DNA better; the J call may be wrong. The CDR3 loop spans 15 amino acids. CDR1 is SGHVS and CDR2 is FQNEAQ in the germline V gene. CDR3 bases: TGTGCCAGCAGCTTAGAGCGAACGGATGCTTACGAGCAGTACTTC. This translates into CASSLERTDAYEQYF.

This clone was observed once. V and J are TRBV19 and TRBJ2-3; D may be TRBD1 (6 bases). The CDR3 sequence is 14 residues long. The ends were cut back, 3 bases at V and 4 bases at J, with 11 bases in the middle. CDR1 is LNHDA, CDR2 SQIVND, per germline (reference sequence). CDR3 nucleotides: TGTGCCAGTAGTATCCTACAGGGCGCAGATACGCAGTATTTT. Translation: CASSILQGADTQYF. The variable domain in full, with the rest retrieved from reference TRBV19 and TRBJ2-3, is DGGITQSPKYLFRKEGQNVTLSCEQNLNHDAMYWYRQDPGQGLRLIYYSQIVNDFQKGDIAEGYSVSREKKESFPLTVTSAQKNPTAFYLCASSILQGADTQYFGPGTRLTVL.

The sample holds a few counts of this clone. The chain links TRBV29-1 to TRBJ2-1; the D gene is possibly TRBD1 (6 bases). Germline loops: CDR1 SQVTM, CDR2 ANQGSEA. The CDR3 totals 13 residues. Trimming cost V 5 bases and J 6 bases, with 14 bases left between them. The CDR3 DNA reads as TGCAGCGTTAACTACAGGGTCTTCAATGAGCAGTTCTTC. Translation gives CSVNYRVFNEQFF.

This chain connects TRBV28 to TRBJ1-6; TRBD1 might be the D (5 bases). The ends were cut back, 5 bases at V and 9 bases at J, with 20 bases in the middle. The CDR3 totals 16 residues. The germline V gene encodes CDR1 MDHEN and CDR2 SYDVKM. The CDR3 DNA reads TGTGCCAGCAGTGCGCCGAAACGGGGGAACACTTCACCCCTCCACTTT. It codes for CASSAPKRGNTSPLHF.

The chain employs TRBV11-2 and TRBJ2-2; 9 nucleotides align to TRBD1. Germline V gene data show CDR1 as SGHAT and CDR2 as FQNNGV. V lost 5 bases, J lost 8 bases, and 12 bases stayed unmatched. CDR3 length equals 16 residues. The CDR3 DNA follows: TGTGCCAGCAGCCCCCGGACAGGGGCGGTTTTGGGGGAGCTGTTTTTT. Translated: CASSPRTGAVLGELFF.

The J gene is TRBJ2-7, the V gene TRBV6-5, with TRBD1 identical over 11 bases. The ends lost 4 bases at V and 5 bases at J; junction bases unmatched: 7. Germline V CDR1 and CDR2: MNHEY, SVGAGI. This CDR3 has 15 residues. The CDR3 nucleotides are TGTGCCAGCAGTTCTCCGGGACAGGGGGAGGACGAGCAGTACTTC. Translated: CASSSPGQGEDEQYF.

This clone was recorded a few times. This chain connects TRBV6-6 to TRBJ1-4; 9 nucleotides align to TRBD1. The CDR3 loop spans 14 amino acids. Per germline, CDR1 MNHNY and CDR2 SVGAGI (reference sequence). Trimming removed 6 bases from V and 5 bases from J; junction bases left unmatched: 4. CDR3 sequence: CASRLDRGNEKLFF. In DNA, the CDR3 is TGTGCCAGCAGACTTGACAGGGGGAATGAAAAACTGTTTTTT.